This T cell receptor (beta chain) was profiled in a study of cytomegalovirus exposure and HLA in healthy donors. Across the whole study: An early release of data contained approximately 80 million unique TCRs, which came from HLA-typed donors. General study points: In a later analysis, HLA-C alleles had the fewest associated TCRs, DRB1 alleles the most.

On this clone itself: What it binds is unknown.

The primer mix had 60 Vbeta and 13 Jbeta primers. The table came from immunoSEQ multiplex PCR; TCRdb's copy has only in-frame clones and leaves some out. The table lists tens of thousands of clones, over 60% of them singletons. CDR3 length equals 15 residues. The V and J ends lost 0 bases and 4 bases respectively, with 11 bases between them. CDR1 is LGHNA and CDR2 is YSLEER in the germline V gene. Each donor was nominally healthy when sampled (though unrecorded immune exposures were likely). V usage is TRBV4-3 and J usage is TRBJ2-3; D is ambiguous. This TCR derives from a boy aged 5-17 years in good health and CMV-seropositive. The sample was PBMCs. The chain's CDR3 is CASSQDLRGPDTQYF. As DNA, the CDR3 is TGCGCCAGCAGCCAAGACCTTCGAGGTCCAGATACGCAGTATTTT.